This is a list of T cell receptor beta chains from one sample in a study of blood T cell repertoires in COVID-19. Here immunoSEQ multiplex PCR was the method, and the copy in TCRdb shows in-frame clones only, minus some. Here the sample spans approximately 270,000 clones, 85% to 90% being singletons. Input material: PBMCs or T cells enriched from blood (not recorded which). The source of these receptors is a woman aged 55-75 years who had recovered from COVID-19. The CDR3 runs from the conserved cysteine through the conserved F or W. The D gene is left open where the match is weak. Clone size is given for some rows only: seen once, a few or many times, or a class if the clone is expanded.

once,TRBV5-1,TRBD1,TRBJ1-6,TGCGCCAGCAGCCAAAACCCGGGACAGGGAAATTCACCCCTCCACTTT,CASSQNPGQGNSPLHF
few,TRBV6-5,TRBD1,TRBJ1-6,TGTGCCAGCAGTTACAGTGGGACAGGAACTTCACCCCTCCACTTT,CASSYSGTGTSPLHF
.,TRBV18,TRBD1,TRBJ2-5,TGTGCCAGCTCACGGGGAGCAGGGGGCTTGGAGACCCAGTACTTC,CASSRGAGGLETQYF
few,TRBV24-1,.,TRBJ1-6,TGTGCCACCAGTGATTTTAGGACAGACAATTCACCCCTCCACTTT,CATSDFRTDNSPLHF
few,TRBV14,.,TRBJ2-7,TGTGCCAGCAGCCAGTCACGGGGAACGAGCGAGCAGTACTTC,CASSQSRGTSEQYF
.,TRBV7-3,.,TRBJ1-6,TGTGCCAGCAGCTCACAACAGGGTTCACCCCTCCACTTT,CASSSQQGSPLHF
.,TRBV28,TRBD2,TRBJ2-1,TGTGCCAGCAGTTTATTAGCGGGAGACCACAATGAGCAGTTCTTC,CASSLLAGDHNEQFF
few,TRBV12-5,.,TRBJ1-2,TGTGCTAGTGGTTTATACGGGGGGAACTATGGCTACACCTTC,CASGLYGGNYGYTF
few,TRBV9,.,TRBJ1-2,TGTGCCAGCAGCGTAGGATACCAGAACTATGGCTACACCTTC,CASSVGYQNYGYTF
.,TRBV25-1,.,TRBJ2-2,TGTGCCAGCCGGCCCCCGGTACAGGGTAAGGCCGGGGAGCTGTTTTTT,CASRPPVQGKAGELFF
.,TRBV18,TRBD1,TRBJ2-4,TGTGCCAGCTCACCACCGAGTGTGACAGGGGGAGCCAAAAACATTCAGTACTTC,CASSPPSVTGGAKNIQYF
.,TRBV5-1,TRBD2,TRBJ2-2,TGCGCCAGCAGCTTGTGGTTCTCTAGCGGGGGGGCCAACACCGGGGAGCTGTTTTTT,CASSLWFSSGGANTGELFF
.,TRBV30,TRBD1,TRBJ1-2,TGTGCCTGGAGTTTAGGGGGCATGAAGAGCTATGGCTACACCTTC,CAWSLGGMKSYGYTF
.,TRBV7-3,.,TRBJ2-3,TGTGCCAGCAGCACTGATGGCGGTACGCAGTATTTT,CASSTDGGTQYF
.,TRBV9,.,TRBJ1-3,TGTGCCAGCAGCTTTGGGAGTCCCAGATCTGGAAACACCATATATTTT,CASSFGSPRSGNTIYF
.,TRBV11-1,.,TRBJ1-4,TGTGCCAGCACGCGGGGGCTGAATGAAAAACTGTTTTTT,CASTRGLNEKLFF
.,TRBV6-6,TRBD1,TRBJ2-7,TGTGCCAGCATATCCGGGACAGGGTTCTACGAGCAGTACTTC,CASISGTGFYEQYF
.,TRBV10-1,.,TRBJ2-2,TGCGCCAGCAGTGAGAGGGGCCTGGGGGGGGAGCTGTTTTTT,CASSERGLGGELFF
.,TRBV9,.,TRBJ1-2,TGTGCCAGCAGCGTAGGAGGGTTAGCTAACTATGGCTACACCTTC,CASSVGGLANYGYTF
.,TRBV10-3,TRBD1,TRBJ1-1,TGTGCCATCAGTGACGGGACAGGGGTGGTTGAAGCTTTCTTT,CAISDGTGVVEAFF
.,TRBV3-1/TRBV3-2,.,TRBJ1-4,TGTGCCAGCAGCCAAGATACGGTCCGAGAAAAACTGTTTTTT,CASSQDTVREKLFF
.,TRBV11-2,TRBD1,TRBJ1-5,TGTGCCAGCAGCACCTTGGACAGGGTAGAAGGTCAGCCCCAGCATTTT,CASSTLDRVEGQPQHF
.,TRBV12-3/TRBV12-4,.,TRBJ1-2,TGTGCCAGCAGCTTACAGGGTTGGGATGGCTACACCTTC,CASSLQGWDGYTF
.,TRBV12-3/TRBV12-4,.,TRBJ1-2,TGTGCCAGCAGCCCTTCTTTTAACTATGGCTACACCTTC,CASSPSFNYGYTF
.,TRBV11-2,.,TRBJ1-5,TGTGCCAGCAGCTTTGGGGGGAATCAGCCCCAGCATTTT,CASSFGGNQPQHF
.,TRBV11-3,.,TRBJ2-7,TGTGCCAGCAGCTTGGGACTCAACGAGCAGTACTTC,CASSLGLNEQYF
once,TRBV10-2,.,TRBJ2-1,TGCGCCAGCACCGCGGACAGCACCTACAATGAGCAGTTCTTC,CASTADSTYNEQFF
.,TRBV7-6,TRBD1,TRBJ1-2,TGTGCCAGCAGCCCTACGGACAGGACCAACTATGGCTACACCTTC,CASSPTDRTNYGYTF
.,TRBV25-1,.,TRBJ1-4,TGTGCCAGCAGTAGCGGACGGTTAAAACTGTTTTTT,CASSSGRLKLFF
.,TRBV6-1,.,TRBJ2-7,TGTGCCAGCAGTGAAGCGCTTCCCCCGCAGGCCAGCTCCTACGAGCAGTACTTC,CASSEALPPQASSYEQYF
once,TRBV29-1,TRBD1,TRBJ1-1,TGCAGCGTTGAAAGGGACAGGGGGATTACTGAAGCTTTCTTT,CSVERDRGITEAFF
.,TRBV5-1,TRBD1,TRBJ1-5,TGCGCCAGCACTGAGGGGGCTGGCAATCAGCCCCAGCATTTT,CASTEGAGNQPQHF
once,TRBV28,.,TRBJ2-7,TGTGCCAGCAGTCAAACCACAGGGTACTCCTACGAGCAGTACTTC,CASSQTTGYSYEQYF
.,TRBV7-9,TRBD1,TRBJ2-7,TGTGCCAGCAGCCATACAGGGGGCGGCGAGCAGTACTTC,CASSHTGGGEQYF
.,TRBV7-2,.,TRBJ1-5,TGTGCCAGCAGCTTGGACTCGGGCCCCCAGCATTTT,CASSLDSGPQHF
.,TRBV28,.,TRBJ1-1,TGTGCCAGCACCCCCCCGCGGGGGAAGGCTTTCTTT,CASTPPRGKAFF
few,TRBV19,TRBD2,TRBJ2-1,TGTGCCACCACGGGACTAGCGGGGGTAAATGAGCAGTTCTTC,CATTGLAGVNEQFF
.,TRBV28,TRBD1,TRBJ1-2,TGTGCCAGCACCGGGACAGGAAGCCATGGCTACACCTTC,CASTGTGSHGYTF
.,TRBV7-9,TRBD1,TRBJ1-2,TGTGCCAGCAGCCGGGACAGCCGTTACACCTTC,CASSRDSRYTF
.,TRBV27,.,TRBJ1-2,TGTGCCAGCAGTCCTCCGGGGGGCAGGTATGGCTACACCTTC,CASSPPGGRYGYTF
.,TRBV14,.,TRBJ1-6,TGTGCCAGCAGCCAAGGTCGGGATTCACCCCTCCACTTT,CASSQGRDSPLHF
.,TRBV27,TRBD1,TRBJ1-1,TGTGCCACCAGATCGGCAGGGGGCAACACTGAAGCTTTCTTT,CATRSAGGNTEAFF
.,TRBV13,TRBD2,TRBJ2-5,TGTGCCAGCAGTCTCGGTGCGGGAGAGGAGACCCAGTACTTC,CASSLGAGEETQYF
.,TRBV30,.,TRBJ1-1,TGTGCCTGGGGACCGGGGACTGAAGCTTTCTTT,CAWGPGTEAFF
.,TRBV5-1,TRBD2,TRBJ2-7,TGCGCCAGCAGCTTAGCGGGAGGATCATACGAGCAGTACTTC,CASSLAGGSYEQYF
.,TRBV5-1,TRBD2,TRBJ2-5,TGCGCCAGCACCCCACTCGGTAGCGGGAGCGGGGAGACCCAGTACTTC,CASTPLGSGSGETQYF
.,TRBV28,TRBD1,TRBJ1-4,TGTGCCAGCGGTAGGACAGGACGCTGGCGGGGCAACTCTAATGAAAAACTGTTTTTT,CASGRTGRWRGNSNEKLFF
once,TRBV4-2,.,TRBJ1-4,TGTGCCAGCAGCGGGAGTAATGAAAAACTGTTTTTT,CASSGSNEKLFF
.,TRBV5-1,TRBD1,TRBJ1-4,TGCGCCAGCAGCTTAAGGGAAAACAGGGGGCGTGAAAAACTGTTTTTT,CASSLRENRGREKLFF
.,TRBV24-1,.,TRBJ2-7,TGTGCCACCAGTGACGGACACGGAACGGAGTACTTC,CATSDGHGTEYF